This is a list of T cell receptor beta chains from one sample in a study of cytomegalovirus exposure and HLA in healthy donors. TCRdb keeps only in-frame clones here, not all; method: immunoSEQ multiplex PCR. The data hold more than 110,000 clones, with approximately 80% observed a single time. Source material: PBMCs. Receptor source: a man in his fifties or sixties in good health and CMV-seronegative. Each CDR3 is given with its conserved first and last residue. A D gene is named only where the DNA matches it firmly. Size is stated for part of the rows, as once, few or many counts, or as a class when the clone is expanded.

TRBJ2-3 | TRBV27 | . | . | TGTGCCAGCAGTCAGGTGGGACACACAGATACGCAGTATTTT | CASSQVGHTDTQYF
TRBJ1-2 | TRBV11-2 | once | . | TGTGCCAGCAGCCCTATACCCGGACCCAGGACAAACTATGGCTACACCTTC | CASSPIPGPRTNYGYTF
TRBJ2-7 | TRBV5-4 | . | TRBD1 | TGTGCCAGCAGCGGGTGGGACAACTCAGGGGGTTACTACGAGCAGTACTTC | CASSGWDNSGGYYEQYF
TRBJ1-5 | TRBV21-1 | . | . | TGTGCCAGCAGCAAAGGGAGGACAGACTTTCCTAGGGCCCAGCATTTT | CASSKGRTDFPRAQHF
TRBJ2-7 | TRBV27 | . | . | TGTGCCAGCAGTCTACGACAGTCCTCCTACGAGCAGTACTTC | CASSLRQSSYEQYF
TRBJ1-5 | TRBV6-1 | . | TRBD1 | TGTGCCAGCAGTGATCAGTACAGGGGGCTTATTCAGCCCCAGCATTTT | CASSDQYRGLIQPQHF
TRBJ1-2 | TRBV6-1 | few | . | TGTGCCAGCAGTGAAGCTTGGAGTAGCTATGGCTACACCTTC | CASSEAWSSYGYTF
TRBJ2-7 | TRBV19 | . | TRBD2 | TGTGCCAGTAGCCTAAGGCTAGCGGGAGGCTACGAGCAGTACTTC | CASSLRLAGGYEQYF
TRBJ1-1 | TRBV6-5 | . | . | TGTGCCAGCAGTCCGCGACAGGCGAACACTGAAGCTTTCTTT | CASSPRQANTEAFF
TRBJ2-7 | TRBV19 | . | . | TGTGCCACAAGGGGGGGCCCCTACGAGCAGTACTTC | CATRGGPYEQYF
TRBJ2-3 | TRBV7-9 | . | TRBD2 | TGTGCCAGCATCTTACTAGCGGGCCCTAGCACAGATACGCAGTATTTT | CASILLAGPSTDTQYF
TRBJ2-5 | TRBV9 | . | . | TGTGCCAGCAGCGTAGGGATAGGGGGCGGGAGGCCCCACCAAGAGACCCAGTACTTC | CASSVGIGGGRPHQETQYF
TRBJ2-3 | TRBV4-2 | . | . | TGTGCCAGCAGCCAAGATGGGCTGTATAGCACAGATACGCAGTATTTT | CASSQDGLYSTDTQYF
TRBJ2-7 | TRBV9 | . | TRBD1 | TGTGCCAGCAGCGTAGCCCCGGGACAGGGGGCCGAGCAGTACTTC | CASSVAPGQGAEQYF
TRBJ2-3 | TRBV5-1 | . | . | TGCGCCAGCAGCTTGGCCCTGGACTACACCACAGATACGCAGTATTTT | CASSLALDYTTDTQYF
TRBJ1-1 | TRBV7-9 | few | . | TGTGCCAGCAGCCTCCCTAAGACTGAAGCTTTCTTT | CASSLPKTEAFF
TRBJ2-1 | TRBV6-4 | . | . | TGTGCCAGCAGTGACAGGGGCGGCTCCTACAATGAGCAGTTCTTC | CASSDRGGSYNEQFF
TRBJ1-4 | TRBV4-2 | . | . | TGTGCCAGCAGCCAAGGGAGGGGAAAACTGTTTTTT | CASSQGRGKLFF
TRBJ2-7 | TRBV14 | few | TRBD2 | TGTGCCAGCAGCCCACGACAGAACCGATTCGGGGGGGAGCAGTACTTC | CASSPRQNRFGGEQYF
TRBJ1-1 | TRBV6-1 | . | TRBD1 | TGTGCCAGCAGTGATTGGACCCCTACAGGGGCCGCCGGGATGAACACTGAAGCTTTCTTT | CASSDWTPTGAAGMNTEAFF
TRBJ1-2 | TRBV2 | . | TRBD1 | TGTGCCAGCAGTTATACAGGGGGCGCGGCAGGCTACACCTTC | CASSYTGGAAGYTF
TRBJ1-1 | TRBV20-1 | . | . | TGCAGTGCCCCGGACACAGGGGCTTTCTTT | CSAPDTGAFF
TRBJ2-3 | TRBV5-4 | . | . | TGTGCCAGCAGCTCGGTGGAGGGGCCGGCCCCCACAGATACGCAGTATTTT | CASSSVEGPAPTDTQYF
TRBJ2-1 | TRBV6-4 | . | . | TGTGCCAGCAGTGACGAGGAAGATGGTGAGCAGTTCTTC | CASSDEEDGEQFF
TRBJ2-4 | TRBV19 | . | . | TGTGCCAGTAGTATACCCCCCACGGACATTCAGTACTTC | CASSIPPTDIQYF
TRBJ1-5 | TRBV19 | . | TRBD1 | TGTGCCAGTAGGCGGACAGGGGCTCAGCCCCAGCATTTT | CASRRTGAQPQHF
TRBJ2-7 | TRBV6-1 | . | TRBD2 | TGTGCCAGCAGTGAACGCGGGGGTTACGAGCAGTACTTC | CASSERGGYEQYF
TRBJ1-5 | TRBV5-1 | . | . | TGCGCCAGCAGCCGGCCTCAGCGGTCCCTTAATCAGCCCCAGCATTTT | CASSRPQRSLNQPQHF
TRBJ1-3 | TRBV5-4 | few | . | TGTGCCAGCAGCTTGGAGGCAGCTAGCGGCTCTGGAAACACCATATATTTT | CASSLEAASGSGNTIYF
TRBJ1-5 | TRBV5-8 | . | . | TGTGCCAGCAGTACGGTTTCGGCGGATCAGCCCCAGCATTTT | CASSTVSADQPQHF
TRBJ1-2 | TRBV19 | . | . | TGTGCCAGTAGGATTCGGGGTTCGGATGGCTACACCTTC | CASRIRGSDGYTF
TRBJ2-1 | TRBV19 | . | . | TGTGCCAGTAGTACGCGAACAGGGAGCTCCTACAATGAGCAGTTCTTC | CASSTRTGSSYNEQFF
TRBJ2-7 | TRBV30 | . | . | TGTGCCTGGAGCGGGAGCGCTTACGAGCAGTACTTC | CAWSGSAYEQYF
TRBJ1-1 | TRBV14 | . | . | TGTGCCAGCAGCCAAGCTACTGAAGCTTTCTTT | CASSQATEAFF
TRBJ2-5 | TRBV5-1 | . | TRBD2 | TGCGCCAGCAGCTTGGAGGCGGGGGGGGGAGAGACCCAGTACTTC | CASSLEAGGGETQYF
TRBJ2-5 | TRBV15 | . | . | TGTGCCACCAGCCGCGGGACAGAAGAGACCCAGTACTTC | CATSRGTEETQYF
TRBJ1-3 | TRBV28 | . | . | TGTGCCAGCTCAAGACAGAACTCTGGAAACACCATATATTTT | CASSRQNSGNTIYF
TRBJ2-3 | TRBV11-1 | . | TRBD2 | TGTGCCAGCAGCAAAGCGGGAGGGGCAGATACGCAGTATTTT | CASSKAGGADTQYF
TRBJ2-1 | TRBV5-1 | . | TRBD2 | TGCGCCAGCAGCCTGGGGGGGGAGACCTACAATGAGCAGTTCTTC | CASSLGGETYNEQFF
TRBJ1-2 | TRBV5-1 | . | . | TGCGCCAGCGGGGATCCCGACAGAGCTAACTATGGCTACACCTTC | CASGDPDRANYGYTF
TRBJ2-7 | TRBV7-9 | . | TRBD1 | TGTGCCAGCAGGGGGACAGGGGTAGACGAGCAGTACTTC | CASRGTGVDEQYF
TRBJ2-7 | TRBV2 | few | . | TGTGCCAGCAGCGAAGACAGGCCTGCCTACGAGCAGTACTTC | CASSEDRPAYEQYF
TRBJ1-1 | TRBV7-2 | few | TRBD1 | TGTGCCAGCAGCGCATCGGGACAGGGGAGCACTGAAGCTTTCTTT | CASSASGQGSTEAFF
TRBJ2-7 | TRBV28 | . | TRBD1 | TGTGGTACAGGGGAGCCAGGCTACGAGCAGTACTTC | CGTGEPGYEQYF
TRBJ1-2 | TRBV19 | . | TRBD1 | TGTGCCAGTAGCCCGGACAGGCTCTATGGCTACACCTTC | CASSPDRLYGYTF
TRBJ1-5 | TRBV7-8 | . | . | TGTGCCAGCAGCGTGACCTCGGGGGGGATTCATCAGCCCCAGCATTTT | CASSVTSGGIHQPQHF
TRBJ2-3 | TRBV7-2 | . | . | TGTGCCAGCAGCCCAAAGACTAGATCAGGGACAGATACGCAGTATTTT | CASSPKTRSGTDTQYF
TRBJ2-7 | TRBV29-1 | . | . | TGCAGCGTCGTTCCGCAGGGATTCTACGAGCAGTACTTC | CSVVPQGFYEQYF
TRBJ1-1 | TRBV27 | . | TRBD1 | TGTGCCAGCAGTTTTTCTGGACAGGGGGCCCGGAACACTGAAGCTTTCTTT | CASSFSGQGARNTEAFF
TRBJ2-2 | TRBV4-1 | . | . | TGCGCCAGCAGCCAAGTTTCATCGAACACCGGGGAGCTGTTTTTT | CASSQVSSNTGELFF
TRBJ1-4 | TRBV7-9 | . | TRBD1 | TGTGCCAGCAGCTTACCTCAGGGGGTAAATAATGAAAAACTGTTTTTT | CASSLPQGVNNEKLFF
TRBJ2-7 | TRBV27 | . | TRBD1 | TGTGCCAGCAGTCGCCTGACAGGGGGCGGGGACGAGCAGTACTTC | CASSRLTGGGDEQYF
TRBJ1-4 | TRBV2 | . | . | TGTGCCAGCAGCCCGGGACGCGGGGTCGAAAAACTGTTTTTT | CASSPGRGVEKLFF
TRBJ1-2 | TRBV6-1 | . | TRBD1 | TGTGCCAGCAGTTCTCAGGGGGTTGCTGGCTACACCTTC | CASSSQGVAGYTF
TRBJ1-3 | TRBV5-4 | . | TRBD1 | TGTGCCAGCAGCCTTGACAGGGCCTCTGGAAACACCATATATTTT | CASSLDRASGNTIYF
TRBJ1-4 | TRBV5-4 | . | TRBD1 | TGTGCCAGCAGGGATGGGACAGGGAGTGAAAAACTGTTTTTT | CASRDGTGSEKLFF
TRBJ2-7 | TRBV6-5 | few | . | TGTGCCTCAAAAGGAAGAGGCGAGCAGTACTTC | CASKGRGEQYF